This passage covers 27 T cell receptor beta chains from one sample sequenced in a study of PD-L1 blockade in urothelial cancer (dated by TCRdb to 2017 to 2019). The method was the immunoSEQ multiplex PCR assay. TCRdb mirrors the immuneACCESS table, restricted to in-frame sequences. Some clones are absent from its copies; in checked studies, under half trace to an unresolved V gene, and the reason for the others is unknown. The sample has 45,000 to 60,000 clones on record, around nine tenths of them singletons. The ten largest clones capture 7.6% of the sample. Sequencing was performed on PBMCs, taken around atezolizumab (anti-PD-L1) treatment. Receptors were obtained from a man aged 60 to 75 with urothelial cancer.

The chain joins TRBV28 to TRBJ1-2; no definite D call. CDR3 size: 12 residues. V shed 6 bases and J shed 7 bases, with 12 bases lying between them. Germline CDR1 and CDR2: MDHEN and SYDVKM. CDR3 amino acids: CASSRLRVGYTF. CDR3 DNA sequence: TGTGCCAGCAGCAGACTTCGGGTTGGCTACACCTTC.

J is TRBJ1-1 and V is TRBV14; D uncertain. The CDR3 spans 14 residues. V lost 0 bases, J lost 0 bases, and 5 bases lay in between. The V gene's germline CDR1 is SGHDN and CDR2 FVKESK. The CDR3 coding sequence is TGTGCCAGCAGCCAAGAGTATGTGAACACTGAAGCTTTCTTT. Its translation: CASSQEYVNTEAFF.

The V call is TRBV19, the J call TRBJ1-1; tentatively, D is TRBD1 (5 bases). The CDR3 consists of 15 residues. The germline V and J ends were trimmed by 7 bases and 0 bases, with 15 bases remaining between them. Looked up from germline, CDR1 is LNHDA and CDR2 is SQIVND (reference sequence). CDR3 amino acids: CASNLRGVLNTEAFF. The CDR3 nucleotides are TGTGCCAGTAATCTGCGGGGGGTCTTGAACACTGAAGCTTTCTTT.

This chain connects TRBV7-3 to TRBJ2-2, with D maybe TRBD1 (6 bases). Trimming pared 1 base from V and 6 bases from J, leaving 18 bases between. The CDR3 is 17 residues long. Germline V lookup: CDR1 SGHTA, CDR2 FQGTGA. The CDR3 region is CASSLIGGGAVAGELFF. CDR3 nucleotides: TGTGCCAGCAGCTTAATCGGTGGGGGCGCGGTCGCCGGGGAGCTGTTTTTT.

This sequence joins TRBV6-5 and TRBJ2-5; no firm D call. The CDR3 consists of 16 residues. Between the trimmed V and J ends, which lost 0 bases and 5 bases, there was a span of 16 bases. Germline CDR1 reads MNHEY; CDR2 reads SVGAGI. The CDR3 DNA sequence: TGTGCCAGCAGTTACTCGTTTTCTTCTCTCGGTGAGACCCAGTACTTC. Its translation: CASSYSFSSLGETQYF.

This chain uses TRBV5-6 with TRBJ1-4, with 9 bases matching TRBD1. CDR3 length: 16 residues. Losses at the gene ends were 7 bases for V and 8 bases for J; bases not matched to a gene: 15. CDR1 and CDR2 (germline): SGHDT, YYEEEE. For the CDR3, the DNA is TGTGCCAGCTCCAGGTGGGCGGGACAGGGTCGCGAAAAACTGTTTTTT. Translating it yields CASSRWAGQGREKLFF. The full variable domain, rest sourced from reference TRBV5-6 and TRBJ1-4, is DAGVTQSPTHLIKTRGQQVTLRCSPKSGHDTVSWYQQALGQGPQFIFQYYEEEERQRGNFPDRFSGHQFPNYSSELNVNALLLGDSALYLCASSRWAGQGREKLFFGSGTQLSVL.

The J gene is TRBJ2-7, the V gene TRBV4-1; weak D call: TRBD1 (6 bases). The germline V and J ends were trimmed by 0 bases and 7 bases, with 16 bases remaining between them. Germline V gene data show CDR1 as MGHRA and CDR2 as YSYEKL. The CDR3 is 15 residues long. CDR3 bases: TGCGCCAGCAGCCAAGAGAGGGGAGACAGGAGGGAGCAGTACTTC. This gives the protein CASSQERGDRREQYF.

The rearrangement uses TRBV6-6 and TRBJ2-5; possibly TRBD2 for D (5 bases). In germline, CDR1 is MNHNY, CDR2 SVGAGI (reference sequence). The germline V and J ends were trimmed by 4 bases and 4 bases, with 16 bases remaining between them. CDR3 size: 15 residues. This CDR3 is CASSSSWPRGETQYF. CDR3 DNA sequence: TGTGCCAGCAGTTCCTCCTGGCCTCGGGGAGAGACCCAGTACTTC.

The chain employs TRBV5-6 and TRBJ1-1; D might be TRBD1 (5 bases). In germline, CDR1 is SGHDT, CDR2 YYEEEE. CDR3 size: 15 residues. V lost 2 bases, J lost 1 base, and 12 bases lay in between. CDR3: CASSFMQQGNTEAFF. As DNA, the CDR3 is TGTGCCAGCAGCTTTATGCAGCAGGGGAACACTGAAGCTTTCTTT.

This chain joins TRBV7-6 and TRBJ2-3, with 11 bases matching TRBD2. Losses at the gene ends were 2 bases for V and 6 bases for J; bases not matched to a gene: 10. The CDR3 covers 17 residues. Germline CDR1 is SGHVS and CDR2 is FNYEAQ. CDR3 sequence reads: CASSLYPSGGLGDTQYF. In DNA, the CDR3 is TGTGCCAGCAGCTTATACCCTAGCGGGGGGTTAGGGGATACGCAGTATTTT.

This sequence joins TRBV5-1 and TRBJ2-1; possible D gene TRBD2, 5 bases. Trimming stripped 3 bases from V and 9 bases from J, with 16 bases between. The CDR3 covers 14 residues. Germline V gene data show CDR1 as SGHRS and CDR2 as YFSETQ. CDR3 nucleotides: TGCGCCAGCAGCTCCTCTACTAGTAGCCTTGAGCAGTTCTTC. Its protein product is CASSSSTSSLEQFF.

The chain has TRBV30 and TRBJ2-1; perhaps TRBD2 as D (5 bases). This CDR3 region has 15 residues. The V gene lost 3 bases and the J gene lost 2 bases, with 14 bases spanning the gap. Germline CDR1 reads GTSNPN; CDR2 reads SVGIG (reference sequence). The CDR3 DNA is TGTGCCTGGAGCCGAGACGGGGTCACCTACAATGAGCAGTTCTTC. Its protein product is CAWSRDGVTYNEQFF.

For the CDR3, the DNA is TGTGCCTGGAGGCCCAGCGGGGGAGCCTACGAGCAGTACTTC. Its translation: CAWRPSGGAYEQYF. The chain joins TRBV30 to TRBJ2-7, with 8 bases that match TRBD2. The V gene's germline CDR1 is GTSNPN and CDR2 SVGIG (reference sequence). With 3 bases clipped from V and 2 bases from J, the junction kept 6 bases outside the gene matches. CDR3 length: 14 amino acids.

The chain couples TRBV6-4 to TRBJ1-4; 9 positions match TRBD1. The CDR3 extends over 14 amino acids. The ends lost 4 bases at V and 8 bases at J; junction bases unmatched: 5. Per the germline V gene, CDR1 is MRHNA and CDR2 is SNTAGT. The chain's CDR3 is CASSGDRAEEKLFF. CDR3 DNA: TGTGCCAGCAGTGGGGACAGGGCGGAGGAAAAACTGTTTTTT.

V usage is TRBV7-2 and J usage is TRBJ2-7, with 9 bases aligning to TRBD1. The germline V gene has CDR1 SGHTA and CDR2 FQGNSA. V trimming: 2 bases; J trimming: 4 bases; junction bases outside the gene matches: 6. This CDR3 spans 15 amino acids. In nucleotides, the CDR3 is TGTGCCAGCAGCTTACAGGACAGGGGTCATTACGAGCAGTACTTC. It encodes CASSLQDRGHYEQYF. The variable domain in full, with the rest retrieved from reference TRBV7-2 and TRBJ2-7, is GAGVSQSPSNKVTEKGKDVELRCDPISGHTALYWYRQSLGQGLEFLIYFQGNSAPDKSGLPSDRFSAERTGGSVSTLTIQRTQQEDSAVYLCASSLQDRGHYEQYFGPGTRLTVT.

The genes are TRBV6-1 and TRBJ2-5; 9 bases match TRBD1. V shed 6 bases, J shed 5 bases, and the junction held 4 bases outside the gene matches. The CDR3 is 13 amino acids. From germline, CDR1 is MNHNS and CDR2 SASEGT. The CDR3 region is CASSRDRDETQYF. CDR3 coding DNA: TGTGCCAGCAGCCGGGACAGGGACGAGACCCAGTACTTC.

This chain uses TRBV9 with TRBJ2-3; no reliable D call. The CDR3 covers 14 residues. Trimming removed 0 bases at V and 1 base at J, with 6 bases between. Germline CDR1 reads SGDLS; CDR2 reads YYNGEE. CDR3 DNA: TGTGCCAGCAGCGTAGAGTTAGGCACAGATACGCAGTATTTT. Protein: CASSVELGTDTQYF.

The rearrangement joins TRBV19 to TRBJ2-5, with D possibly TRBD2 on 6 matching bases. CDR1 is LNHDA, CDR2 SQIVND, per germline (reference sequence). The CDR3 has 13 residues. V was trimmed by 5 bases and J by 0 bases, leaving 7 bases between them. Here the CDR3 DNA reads TGTGCCAGTAGTTCTAGCGACCAAGAGACCCAGTACTTC. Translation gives CASSSSDQETQYF.

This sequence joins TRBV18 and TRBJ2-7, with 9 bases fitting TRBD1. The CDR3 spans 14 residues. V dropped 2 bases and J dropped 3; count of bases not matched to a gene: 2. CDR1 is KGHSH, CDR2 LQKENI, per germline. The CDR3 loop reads CASSPGTGFYEQYF. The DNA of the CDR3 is TGTGCCAGCTCACCAGGGACAGGGTTCTACGAGCAGTACTTC.

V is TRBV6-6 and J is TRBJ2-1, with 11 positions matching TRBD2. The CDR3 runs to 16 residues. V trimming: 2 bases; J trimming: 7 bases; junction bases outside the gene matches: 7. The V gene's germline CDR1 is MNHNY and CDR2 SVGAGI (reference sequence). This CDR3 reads CASSYISGGGRNEQFF. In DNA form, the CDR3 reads TGTGCCAGCAGTTACATTAGCGGGGGGGGAAGAAATGAGCAGTTCTTC.

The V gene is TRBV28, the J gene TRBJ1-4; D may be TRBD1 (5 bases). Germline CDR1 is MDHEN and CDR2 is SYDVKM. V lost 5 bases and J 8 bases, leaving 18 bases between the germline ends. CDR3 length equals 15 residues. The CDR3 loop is CASSAGTHLYEKLFF. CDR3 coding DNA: TGTGCCAGCAGTGCCGGGACTCATCTTTACGAAAAACTGTTTTTT. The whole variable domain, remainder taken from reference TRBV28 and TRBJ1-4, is DVKVTQSSRYLVKRTGEKVFLECVQDMDHENMFWYRQDPGLGLRLIYFSYDVKMKEKGDIPEGYSVSREKKERFSLILESASTNQTSMYLCASSAGTHLYEKLFFGSGTQLSVL.

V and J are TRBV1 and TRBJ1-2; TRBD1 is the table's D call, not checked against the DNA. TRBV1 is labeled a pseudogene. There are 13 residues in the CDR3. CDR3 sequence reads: CTTDDRYLGGYTF. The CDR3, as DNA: TGCACCACTGACGACAGATACCTCGGAGGCTACACCTTC.

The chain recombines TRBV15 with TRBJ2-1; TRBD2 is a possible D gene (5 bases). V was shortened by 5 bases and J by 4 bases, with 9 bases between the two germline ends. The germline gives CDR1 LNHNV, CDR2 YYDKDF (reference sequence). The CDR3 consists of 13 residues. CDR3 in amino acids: CATSDTGYNEQFF. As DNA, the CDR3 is TGTGCCACCAGCGACACGGGATACAATGAGCAGTTCTTC. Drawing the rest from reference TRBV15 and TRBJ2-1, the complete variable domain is DAMVIQNPRYQVTQFGKPVTLSCSQTLNHNVMYWYQQKSSQAPKLLFHYYDKDFNNEADTPDNFQSRRPNTSFCFLDIRSPGLGDTAMYLCATSDTGYNEQFFGPGTRLTVL.

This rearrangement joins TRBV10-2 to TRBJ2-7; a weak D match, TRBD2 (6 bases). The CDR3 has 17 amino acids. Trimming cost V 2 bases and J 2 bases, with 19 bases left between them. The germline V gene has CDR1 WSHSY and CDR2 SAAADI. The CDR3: CASSEVGGAGNTYEQYF. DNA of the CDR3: TGCGCCAGCAGTGAGGTTGGCGGGGCAGGGAACACCTACGAGCAGTACTTC.

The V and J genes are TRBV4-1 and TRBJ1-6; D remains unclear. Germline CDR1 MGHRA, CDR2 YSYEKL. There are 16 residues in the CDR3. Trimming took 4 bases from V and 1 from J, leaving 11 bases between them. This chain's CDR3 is CASSPTPGSYNSPLHF. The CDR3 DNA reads TGCGCCAGCAGCCCAACCCCGGGATCCTATAATTCACCCCTCCACTTT.

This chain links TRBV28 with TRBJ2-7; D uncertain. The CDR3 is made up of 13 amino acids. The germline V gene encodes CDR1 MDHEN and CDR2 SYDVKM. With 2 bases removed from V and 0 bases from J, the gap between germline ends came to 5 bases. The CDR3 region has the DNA TGTGCCAGCAGTTTACACAGCTCCTACGAGCAGTACTTC. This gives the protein CASSLHSSYEQYF.

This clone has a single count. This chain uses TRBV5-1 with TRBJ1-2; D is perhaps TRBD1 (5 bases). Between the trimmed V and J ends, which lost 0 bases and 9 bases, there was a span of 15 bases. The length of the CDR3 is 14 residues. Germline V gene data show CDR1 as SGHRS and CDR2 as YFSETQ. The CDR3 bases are TGCGCCAGCAGCTTGGACGGGGCCGGGAGTAGCTACACCTTC. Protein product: CASSLDGAGSSYTF.